This TCR beta chain was obtained from a study of T cells in women clearing cervical HPV infection. For the study at large: Controls gave blood once infection was undetectable; cases at lesion identification. For cases, blood was sampled a median around 150 days after lesion detection, interquartile range about 90 to 210 days.

Data came from immunoSEQ multiplex PCR; TCRdb stores just in-frame clones and leaves some out. Its clone listing holds some 43,000 clones. Specimen: blood buffy coat. The clonotype comes from a woman aged 18 to 75 with a cervical HPV16 infection that either progressed to CIN3+ or cleared (not recorded which).

The sequenced CDR3 bases are TGTGCTAGTGGTTTGAATCAGGTAGTGCATCAGCCC. Protein: CASGLNQVVHQP. The CDR3, in full, reads CASGLNQVVHQPQHF. The chain is built from TRBV12-5 and TRBJ1-5; D unresolved. Read coverage stops 3 residues before the CDR3 terminus; the germline J gene supplies the remainder. V lost 2 bases, J lost 5 bases, and 13 bases lay in between. Per the germline V gene, CDR1 is LGHNT and CDR2 is FRNRAP. The CDR3 has 15 residues.